The entry below gives a single T cell receptor (beta chain) sequence along with its context. This clone was observed a single time. Its target antigen remains unknown. Within one base of it there is no much larger clone, and no base qualities were kept. This entry comes from a study of cytomegalovirus exposure and HLA in healthy donors (dated by TCRdb to the late 2010s). Broadly, across the study: In an earlier analysis of some 550 of the donors, 276 Gb of sequence data and 120 million or so unique TCR beta sequences from roughly 180 million T cells were reported. Roughly 290 gigabases of sequencing data and around 88 million unique TCR sequences made up an early release that covered roughly 670 HLA-typed donors. Among the roughly 400 genotyped donors, around 79% belonged to the genetic ancestry cluster associated with self-reported Caucasian donors. The study aimed to test whether signatures of past pathogen exposure could be identified by cataloging public T cell receptors. The study profiled the T cell repertoires of fewer than 850 subjects by immunosequencing and related them to cytomegalovirus serostatus. Besides the first cohort of 666 subjects, a separate validation cohort made up of over 100 different subjects was used. To predict cytomegalovirus infection status, the study combined high-throughput TCR immunosequencing, statistical association of individual TCRs with disease status, and machine learning. A later analysis re-examined previously published TCR beta repertoires from hundreds of donors and added high-resolution HLA genotyping to investigate patterns of TCR occurrence. Rather than drawing on any new phenotypic data, the later analysis identified candidate immune exposures from TCR beta sequences and the way those sequences occurred across donors. In an earlier analysis of about 590 of the donors, high-throughput TCR beta sequencing was used to judge whether each TCR beta V gene segment behaved as functional or pseudogenic. Donor age, sex, ethnicity and CMV serostatus were collected together with the repertoire data. A later genetic analysis used genome-wide SNP genotypes for about 65% of the 666 donors, treating that subset as a discovery cohort. Every discovery cohort repertoire had been produced on one sequencing platform. HLA typing covered class I and class II loci at four-digit resolution. Typing coverage differed by locus: A, B, C, DRB1 and DQB1 were typed in roughly 620-630 donors, DQA1 in about 510, DPA1 in around 580, and DPB1 in just under 490. Five DR-DQ haplotypes were handled as single units for association and clustering, since linkage in the cohort was strong. Among about 390 genotyped donors of the cohort, an average of 235,054 unique TCR beta nucleotide sequences were sequenced per donor, roughly 18% of them non-productive.

Spanning cysteine to phenylalanine, the CDR3 consists of 10 amino acids. Of the read, only the CDR3 DNA is kept; its 30 bases are in frame from base 1. The germline V gene specifies MDHEN as CDR1 and SYDVKM as CDR2. Trimming removed 10 bases from V and 4 bases from J, leaving 7 bases between the germline ends. The cohort comprised more than 550 healthy bone marrow donors. Cohort members were all nominally healthy when sampled, although unrecorded immune exposures were likely present. The donor tested CMV seronegative, placing the donor among the roughly 400 seronegative members of the cohort. Every donor gave a peripheral blood sample, and the peripheral blood mononuclear cells from that sample were used for TCR beta sequencing. Genomic DNA was extracted from the blood cell samples with the Qiagen DNeasy Blood Extraction Kit. Library preparation used the immunoSEQ multiplex PCR assay. For the multiplex PCR, a mixture combining 60 forward primers for TCR Vbeta segments and 13 reverse primers for TCR Jbeta segments was used. The CDR3 region of rearranged TCR beta genes was amplified from genomic DNA by a multiplex PCR assay. The amplified TCR beta libraries were sequenced on the Illumina HiSeq System as 87-base-pair reads. The original pipeline was this. A later analysis counted about 80 million unique TCR beta chains across the 550 to 750 repertoires, and 10 million to 12 million of these chains were shared by at least two donors. A nearest-neighbor algorithm error-corrected the raw reads and collapsed the reads into unique sequences, merging closely related sequences to remove PCR and sequencing errors. V, D and J gene segments were assigned by aligning CDR3 sequences to IMGT reference sequences. For a sequence to be retained, a match of at least six nucleotides was required to both a V gene segment and a J gene segment. A rearrangement counted as productive if the CDR3 had no stop codons and remained in frame with V and J, and every other rearrangement counted as non-productive. Following IMGT convention, CDR3 was defined as the stretch from the second conserved V-encoded cysteine up to the conserved J-encoded phenylalanine. Sequences without an unambiguous match to a single V gene segment were excluded from the earlier analysis of about 640 of the donors. In an earlier analysis of approximately 590 of the donors, V segments were called functional above 56.7% productive rearrangements and were called segregating when the between-donor standard deviation exceeded 5%. A statistical classification framework was built for diagnosing cytomegalovirus status from the catalog of TCR beta chain sequences. V and J gene assignment, in a later analysis, came from comparing TCR nucleotide sequences with IMGT/GENE-DB human TR gene sequences. In a later analysis, CDR3 sequences and most-parsimonious VDJ recombination scenarios were assigned using the TCRdist pipeline. A later analysis defined each TCR beta chain by its CDR3 amino acid sequence plus V-gene family, and excluded reads lacking a unique V-gene family. A later analysis removed roughly 590 highly shared, low-generation-probability nucleotide sequences to deal with suspected cross-contamination and a sequencing artifact. In a later analysis, a clonal expansion index for each public chain was calculated from normalized within-repertoire ranks of inferred template counts. In a later analysis, generation probabilities were computed with a VDJ recombination model fitted to out-of-frame rearrangements, and the resulting probabilities were checked against IGoR. A later analysis scored TCR-TCR, TCR-HLA and TCR-CMV co-occurrence with hypergeometric tests, applying a repertoire-size bias correction to TCR pairs. In a later analysis, false discovery rates were estimated by permuting HLA or CMV assignments 20 times. A later analysis grouped co-occurring TCRs with DBSCAN, adding TCRdist sequence similarity when clustering within HLA-allele-positive subsets. Repertoires with fewer than 30,000 or more than 120,000 public chains, plus five repertoires with anomalous nucleotide sharing, were excluded from co-occurrence clustering. TCRdb stores this immuneACCESS table with in-frame sequences only. Part of the clones is absent; in the studies checked, under half of the shortfall reflects unresolved V genes, and no reason is known for the rest. V and J calls and clone size are those listed in that table; D and trimming were worked out from the DNA. The sample table records about 160,000 clones; less than 90% of these occur just once. The ten biggest clones cover around 0.97% of the sample.

Summary of the overall study and its limitations: While some public TCRs were present in many individuals, most TCR sequences turned up only very rarely across donors. Several of the top co-occurrence clusters appeared to be linked to parvovirus B19, influenza, CMV and Epstein-Barr virus, according to a later analysis. Compared with the 666-donor mean, donors in an Asian-associated ancestry cluster had fewer N-insertions in productive TCRs, according to a later genetic analysis. A further reported finding was that TCR beta sequences accurately predicted the HLA-A and HLA-B alleles for most subjects in the first cohort. Linkage disequilibrium might explain the correlated functional status among segregating V segments, but an unknown experimental factor could not be excluded. For the cohort, immune exposure information was limited to CMV serostatus. The presence/absence analyses assumed that sequencing depth was roughly uniform across donors, and that assumption may not be true. The classifier was reported to diagnose cytomegalovirus status with high specificity and sensitivity in both the original cohort and the validation cohort. A later genetic analysis associated a missense DCLRE1C variant with V-gene and J-gene trimming of TCR beta chains, and an independent cohort replicated the association. Only TCR beta chains were sequenced in this cohort, and the absence of alpha or paired-chain data limited detectable features. Three of the identified cytomegalovirus-associated TCR beta chains were confirmed in vitro to be specific for cytomegalovirus antigens. A total of about 150 TCR beta chains were listed by the study as associated with cytomegalovirus. A later analysis found that TCR association rates varied across HLA loci, with DRB1 alleles showing the most associated TCRs and HLA-C alleles the fewest. A cluster of highly shared sequence variants was judged likely to represent a technical artifact of the sequencing pipeline. In a later analysis, about 17,000 TCR beta sequences were associated with specific HLA alleles at a false discovery rate of 0.05. Because HLA typing was missing for some donors at each locus, association tests included only the typed subset. It was suggested by the authors that the approach could potentially be generalized to other disease states and immunological phenotypes. According to a later analysis, most CMV-associated TCR beta chains appeared to be HLA-restricted, and the HLA associations seemed to be driven largely by CMV exposure. About 17 rarely observed V segments, including chromosome 9 orphons, were excluded from the earlier analysis of some 590 of the donors because counts were too low. Because the 87-base-pair reads could not distinguish some IMGT-functional V segments, including TRBV6-2 and TRBV6-3, those segments were excluded. Strong co-occurrence of HLA alleles, especially DR and DQ, made assigning TCR associations to individual alleles difficult. In an earlier analysis of about 600 of the donors, most TCR beta V segments appeared in productive rearrangements about 87% or about 30% of the time, broadly matching IMGT annotations. In a later analysis, HLA-associated TCR beta chains showed more clonal expansion and lower generation probabilities than non-associated chains that were equally common.

The chain is encoded by TRBV28 joined to TRBJ2-5; the D region possibly corresponds to TRBD2 (5 bases align). The receptor was isolated from a man aged 30-40 years in good health and CMV-seronegative. Input material: PBMCs. The CDR3 here reads CATEGETQYF. Read as DNA, the sequence is TGTGCCACCGAGGGAGAGACCCAGTACTTC. The full variable domain, with segments outside the CDR3 supplied by the reference TRBV28 and TRBJ2-5 proteins, appears as DVKVTQSSRYLVKRTGEKVFLECVQDMDHENMFWYRQDPGLGLRLIYFSYDVKMKEKGDIPEGYSVSREKKERFSLILESASTNQTSMYLCATEGETQYFGPGTRLLVL.